This T cell receptor (beta chain) was recorded in a study of siplizumab effects on memory and regulatory T cells. CDR3 length equals 14 residues. Trimming removed 0 bases at V and 11 bases at J, with 16 bases between. Germline V CDR1 and CDR2: SGHDT, YYEEEE. The table came from immunoSEQ multiplex PCR; TCRdb's copy has only in-frame clones and leaves some out. In the table there are some 46,000 clones, roughly 93% of which are singletons. The material sequenced was CD8+ T cells sorted from blood. The V and J genes are TRBV5-6 and TRBJ2-3; D is unclear. The source is a human donor in good health. The CDR3 protein is CASSLAPQQAWQYF. The CDR3 DNA is TGTGCCAGCAGCTTGGCCCCCCAACAAGCGTGGCAGTATTTT.